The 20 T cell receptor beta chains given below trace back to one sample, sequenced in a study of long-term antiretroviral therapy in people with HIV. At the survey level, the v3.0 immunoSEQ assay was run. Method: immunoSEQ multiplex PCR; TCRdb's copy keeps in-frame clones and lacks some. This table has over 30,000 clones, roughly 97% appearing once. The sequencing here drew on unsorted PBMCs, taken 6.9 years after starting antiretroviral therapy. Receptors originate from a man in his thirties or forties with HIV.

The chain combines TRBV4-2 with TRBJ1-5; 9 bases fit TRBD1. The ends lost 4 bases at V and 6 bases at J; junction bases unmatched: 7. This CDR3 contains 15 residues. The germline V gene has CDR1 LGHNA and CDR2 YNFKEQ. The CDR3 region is CASSRTGGPVQPQHF. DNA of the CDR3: TGTGCCAGCAGCCGAACAGGGGGCCCGGTTCAGCCCCAGCATTTT.

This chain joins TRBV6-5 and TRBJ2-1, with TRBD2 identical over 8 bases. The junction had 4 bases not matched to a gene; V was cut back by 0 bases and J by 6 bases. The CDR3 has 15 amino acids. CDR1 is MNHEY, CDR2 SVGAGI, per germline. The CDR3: CASSYSSGSLNEQFF. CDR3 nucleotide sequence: TGTGCCAGCAGTTACTCCAGCGGGAGTCTCAATGAGCAGTTCTTC.

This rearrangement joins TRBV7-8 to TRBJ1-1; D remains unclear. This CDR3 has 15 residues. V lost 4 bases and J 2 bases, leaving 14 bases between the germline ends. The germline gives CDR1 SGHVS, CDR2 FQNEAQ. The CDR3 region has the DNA TGTGCCAGCAGCTATAATTTAAACTCCAACACTGAAGCTTTCTTT. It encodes CASSYNLNSNTEAFF.

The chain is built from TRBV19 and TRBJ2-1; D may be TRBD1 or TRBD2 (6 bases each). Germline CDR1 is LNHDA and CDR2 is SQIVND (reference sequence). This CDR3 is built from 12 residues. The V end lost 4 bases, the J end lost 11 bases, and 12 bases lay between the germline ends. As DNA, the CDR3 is TGTGCCAGTAGTACCGGGGGCGGGAAGCAGTTCTTC. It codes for CASSTGGGKQFF.

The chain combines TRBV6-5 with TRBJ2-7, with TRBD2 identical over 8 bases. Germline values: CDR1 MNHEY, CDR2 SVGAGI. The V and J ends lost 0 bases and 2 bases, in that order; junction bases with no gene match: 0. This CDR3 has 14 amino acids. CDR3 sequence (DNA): TGTGCCAGCAGTTACTCAGCGGGGGCCTACGAGCAGTACTTC. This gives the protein CASSYSAGAYEQYF.

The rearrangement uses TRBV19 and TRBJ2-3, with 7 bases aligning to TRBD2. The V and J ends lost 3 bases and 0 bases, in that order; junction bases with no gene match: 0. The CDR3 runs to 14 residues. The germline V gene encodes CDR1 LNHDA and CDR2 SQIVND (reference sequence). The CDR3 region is CASSMGGSTDTQYF. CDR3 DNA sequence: TGTGCCAGTAGTATGGGAGGGAGCACAGATACGCAGTATTTT.

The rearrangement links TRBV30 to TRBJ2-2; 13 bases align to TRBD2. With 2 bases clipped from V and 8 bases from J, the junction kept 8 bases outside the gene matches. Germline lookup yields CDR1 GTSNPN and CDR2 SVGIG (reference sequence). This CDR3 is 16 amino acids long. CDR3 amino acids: CAWSRIGLAGAGELFF. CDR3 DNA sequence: TGTGCCTGGAGTCGAATCGGACTAGCGGGAGCTGGGGAGCTGTTTTTT.

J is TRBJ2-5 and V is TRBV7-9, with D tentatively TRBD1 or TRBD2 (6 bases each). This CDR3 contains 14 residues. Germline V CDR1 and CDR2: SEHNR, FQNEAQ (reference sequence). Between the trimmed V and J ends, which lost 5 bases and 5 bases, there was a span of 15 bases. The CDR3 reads CASSQLGGGETQYF. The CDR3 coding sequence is TGTGCCAGCAGCCAACTGGGGGGCGGGGAGACCCAGTACTTC.

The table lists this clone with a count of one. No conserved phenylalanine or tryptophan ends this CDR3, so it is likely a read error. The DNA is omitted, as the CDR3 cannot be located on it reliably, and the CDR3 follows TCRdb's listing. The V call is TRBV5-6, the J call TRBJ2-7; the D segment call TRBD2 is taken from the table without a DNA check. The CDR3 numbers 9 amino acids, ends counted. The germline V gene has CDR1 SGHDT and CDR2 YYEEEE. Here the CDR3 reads CASSFPGGR.

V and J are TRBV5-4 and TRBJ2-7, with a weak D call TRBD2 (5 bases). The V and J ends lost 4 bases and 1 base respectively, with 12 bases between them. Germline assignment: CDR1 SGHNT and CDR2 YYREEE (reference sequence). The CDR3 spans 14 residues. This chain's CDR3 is CASSVFGGSYEQYF. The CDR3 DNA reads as TGTGCCAGCAGCGTCTTCGGCGGGTCCTACGAGCAGTACTTC.

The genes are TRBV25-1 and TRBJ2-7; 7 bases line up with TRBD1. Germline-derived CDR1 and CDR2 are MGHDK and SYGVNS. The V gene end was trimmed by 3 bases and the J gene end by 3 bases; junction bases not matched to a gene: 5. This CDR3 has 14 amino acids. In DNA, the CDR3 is TGTGCCAGCAGTGACCTTGGGACAGACTACGAGCAGTACTTC. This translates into CASSDLGTDYEQYF.

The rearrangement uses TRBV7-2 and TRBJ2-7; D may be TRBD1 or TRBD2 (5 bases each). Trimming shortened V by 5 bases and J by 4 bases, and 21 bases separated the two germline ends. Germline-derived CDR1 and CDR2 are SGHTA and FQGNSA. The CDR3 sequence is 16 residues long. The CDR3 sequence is CASSLGSVGVYYEQYF. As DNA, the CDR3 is TGTGCCAGCAGCCTAGGTAGTGTGGGGGTGTATTACGAGCAGTACTTC.

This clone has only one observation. This chain's CDR3 is CASGVQGLMNTEAFF. CDR3 bases: TGTGCCAGCGGTGTCCAGGGTCTCATGAACACTGAAGCTTTCTTT. The chain employs TRBV6-6 and TRBJ1-1; D possibly corresponds to TRBD1 (5 bases). This CDR3 has 15 residues. The germline V gene encodes CDR1 MNHNY and CDR2 SVGAGI (reference sequence). The V end was cut by 8 bases, the J end by 0 bases, with 16 bases between.

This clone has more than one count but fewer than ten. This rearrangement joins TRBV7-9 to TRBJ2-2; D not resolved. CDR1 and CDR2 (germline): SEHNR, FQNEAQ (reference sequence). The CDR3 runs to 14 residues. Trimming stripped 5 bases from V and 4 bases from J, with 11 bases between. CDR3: CASSGFVPTGELFF. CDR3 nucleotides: TGTGCCAGCAGCGGTTTTGTACCCACCGGGGAGCTGTTTTTT.

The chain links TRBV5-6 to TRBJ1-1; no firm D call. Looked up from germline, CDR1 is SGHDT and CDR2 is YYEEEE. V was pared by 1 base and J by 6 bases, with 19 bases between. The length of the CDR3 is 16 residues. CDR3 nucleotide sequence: TGTGCCAGCAGCTTGAGAAGAAGGACCACGTCCCCTGAAGCTTTCTTT. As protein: CASSLRRRTTSPEAFF.

Here the CDR3 DNA reads TGTGCCAGTAAGGACCCGGGACACCCTAACACTGAAGCTTTCTTT. Translation: CASKDPGHPNTEAFF. The rearrangement links TRBV19 to TRBJ1-1; TRBD1 is a possible D gene (6 bases). Germline-derived CDR1 and CDR2 are LNHDA and SQIVND (reference sequence). The V end was cut by 7 bases, the J end by 2 bases, with 17 bases between. The CDR3 extends over 15 amino acids.

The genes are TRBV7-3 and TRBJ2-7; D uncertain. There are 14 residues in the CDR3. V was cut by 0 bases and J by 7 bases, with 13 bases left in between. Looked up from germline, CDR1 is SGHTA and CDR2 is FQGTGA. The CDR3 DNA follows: TGTGCCAGCAGCTTAACAGGAAGGGTACAAGAGCAGTACTTC. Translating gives CASSLTGRVQEQYF.

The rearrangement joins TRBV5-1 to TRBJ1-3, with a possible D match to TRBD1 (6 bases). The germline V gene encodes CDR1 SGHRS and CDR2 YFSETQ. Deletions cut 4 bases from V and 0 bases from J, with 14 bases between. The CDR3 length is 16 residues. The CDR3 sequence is CASSPLTGPSGNTIYF. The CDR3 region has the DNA TGCGCCAGCAGCCCCCTCACAGGGCCCTCTGGAAACACCATATATTTT.

The chain's CDR3 is CASSLAGSSSGNTIYF. DNA of the CDR3: TGCGCCAGCAGCTTGGCTGGCAGTAGCTCTGGAAACACCATATATTTT. The chain recombines TRBV5-1 with TRBJ1-3; no firm D call. This CDR3 comprises 16 residues. From germline, CDR1 is SGHRS and CDR2 YFSETQ. V was pared by 0 bases and J by 0 bases, with 10 bases between.

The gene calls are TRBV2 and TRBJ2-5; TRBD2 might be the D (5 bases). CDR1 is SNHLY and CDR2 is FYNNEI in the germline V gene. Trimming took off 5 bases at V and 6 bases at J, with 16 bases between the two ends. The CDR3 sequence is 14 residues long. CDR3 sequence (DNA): TGTGCCAGCAGTTACCAAGGGAGTACGCAGACCCAGTACTTC. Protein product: CASSYQGSTQTQYF.